This T cell receptor (beta chain) came from a study of T cells in Graves' hyperthyroidism and ophthalmopathy. V shed 3 bases and J shed 10 bases, with 13 bases lying between them. CDR3 size: 12 residues. CDR1 is GTSNPN and CDR2 is SVGIG in the germline V gene (reference sequence). It was considered stable Graves' hyperthyroidism when ophthalmopathy did not progress within 18 months. Amplified TCR beta CDR3 regions came from RNA transcripts. With the HTBI primer set, the TCR CDR3 went through a first round of RT-PCR. In TCRdb, the multiplex PCR reads were re-called with MiXCR into one record per CDR3 protein. The repertoire holds approximately 500,000 distinct CDR3 sequences, with about 45% as singletons.

Input material: peripheral blood or thyroid tissue (not recorded which). This chain links TRBV30 with TRBJ1-5, with D unclear. The sequence came from a woman aged 18 to 35 with Graves' hyperthyroidism. The DNA for the CDR3 is TGTGCCTGGAGGGAGCCTGGCGGACCCCAGCATTTT. Protein sequence: CAWREPGGPQHF.